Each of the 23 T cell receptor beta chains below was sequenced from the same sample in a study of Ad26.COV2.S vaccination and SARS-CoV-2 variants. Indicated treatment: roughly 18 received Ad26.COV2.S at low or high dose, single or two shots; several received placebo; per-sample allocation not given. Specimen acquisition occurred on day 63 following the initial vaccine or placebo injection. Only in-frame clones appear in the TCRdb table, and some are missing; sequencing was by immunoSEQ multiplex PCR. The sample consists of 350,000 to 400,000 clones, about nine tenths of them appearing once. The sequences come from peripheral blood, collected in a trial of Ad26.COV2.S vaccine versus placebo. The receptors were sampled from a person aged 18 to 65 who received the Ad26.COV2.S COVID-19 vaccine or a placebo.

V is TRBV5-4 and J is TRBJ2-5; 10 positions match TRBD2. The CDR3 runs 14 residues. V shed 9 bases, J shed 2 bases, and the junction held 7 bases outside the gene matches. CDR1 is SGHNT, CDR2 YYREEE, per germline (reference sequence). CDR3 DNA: TGTGCCACATCACTAGCGGGATTGCAAGAGACCCAGTACTTC. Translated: CATSLAGLQETQYF.

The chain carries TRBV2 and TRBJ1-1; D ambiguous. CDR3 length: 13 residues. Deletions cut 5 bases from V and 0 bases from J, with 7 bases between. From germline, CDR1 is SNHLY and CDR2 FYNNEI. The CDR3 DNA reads TGTGCCAGCAGTCTGTTAATGAACACTGAAGCTTTCTTT. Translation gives CASSLLMNTEAFF.

The DNA for the CDR3 is TGCGCCAGCAGCTTTCCGGGGGCGCCTGAAAAACTGTTTTTT. It translates to CASSFPGAPEKLFF. The chain combines TRBV5-1 with TRBJ1-4; D is perhaps TRBD1 (6 bases). The CDR3 is 14 residues long. Trimming cost V 2 bases and J 7 bases, with 12 bases left between them. Germline V CDR1 and CDR2: SGHRS, YFSETQ.

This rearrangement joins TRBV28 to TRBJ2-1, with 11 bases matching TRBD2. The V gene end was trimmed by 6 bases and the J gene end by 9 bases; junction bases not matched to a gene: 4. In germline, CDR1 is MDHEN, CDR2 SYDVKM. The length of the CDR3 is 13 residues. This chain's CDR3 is CASRTSGILEQFF. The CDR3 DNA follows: TGTGCCAGCAGGACTAGCGGGATTCTTGAGCAGTTCTTC.

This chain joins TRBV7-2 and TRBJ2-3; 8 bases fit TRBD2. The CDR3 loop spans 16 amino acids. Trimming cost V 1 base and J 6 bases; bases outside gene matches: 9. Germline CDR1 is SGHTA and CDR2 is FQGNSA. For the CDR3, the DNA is TGTGCCAGCAGCTTAGGCAACCGAGCGGGAGCGGATACGCAGTATTTT. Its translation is CASSLGNRAGADTQYF.

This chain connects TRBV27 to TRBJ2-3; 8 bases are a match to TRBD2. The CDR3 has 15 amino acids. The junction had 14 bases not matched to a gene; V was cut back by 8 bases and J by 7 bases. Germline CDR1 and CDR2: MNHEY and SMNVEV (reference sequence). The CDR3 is CASRMALAAPNTQYF. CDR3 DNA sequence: TGTGCCAGCCGCATGGCACTAGCGGCCCCAAATACGCAGTATTTT.

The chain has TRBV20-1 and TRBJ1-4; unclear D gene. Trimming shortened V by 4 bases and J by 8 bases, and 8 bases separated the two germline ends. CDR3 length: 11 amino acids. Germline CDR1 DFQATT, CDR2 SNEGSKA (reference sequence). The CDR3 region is CSAKPGEKLFF. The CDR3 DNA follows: TGCAGTGCTAAACCGGGGGAAAAACTGTTTTTT.

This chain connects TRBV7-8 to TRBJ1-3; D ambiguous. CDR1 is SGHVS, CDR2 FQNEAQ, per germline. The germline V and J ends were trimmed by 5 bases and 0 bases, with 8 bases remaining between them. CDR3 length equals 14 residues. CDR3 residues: CASSPLSSGNTIYF. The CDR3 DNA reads TGTGCCAGCAGCCCTCTGAGCTCTGGAAACACCATATATTTT.

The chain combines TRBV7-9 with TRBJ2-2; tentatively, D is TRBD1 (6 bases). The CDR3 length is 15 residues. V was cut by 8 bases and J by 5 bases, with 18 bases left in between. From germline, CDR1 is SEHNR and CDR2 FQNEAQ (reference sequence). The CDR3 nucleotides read TGTGCCAGCGGTCTAGAAAGGGGGTGGACCGGGGAGCTGTTTTTT. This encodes CASGLERGWTGELFF.

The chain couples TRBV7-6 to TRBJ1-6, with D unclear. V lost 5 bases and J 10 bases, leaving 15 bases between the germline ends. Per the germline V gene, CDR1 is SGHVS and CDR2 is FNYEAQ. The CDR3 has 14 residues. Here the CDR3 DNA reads TGTGCCAGCAGCCGGCCCGGTGTTGGGTCACCCCTCCACTTT. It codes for CASSRPGVGSPLHF.

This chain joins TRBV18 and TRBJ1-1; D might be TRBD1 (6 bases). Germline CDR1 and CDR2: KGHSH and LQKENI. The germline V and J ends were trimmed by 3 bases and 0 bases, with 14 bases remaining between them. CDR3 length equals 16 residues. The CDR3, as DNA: TGTGCCAGCTCACCCCAAATACAGGGCCTGAACACTGAAGCTTTCTTT. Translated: CASSPQIQGLNTEAFF.

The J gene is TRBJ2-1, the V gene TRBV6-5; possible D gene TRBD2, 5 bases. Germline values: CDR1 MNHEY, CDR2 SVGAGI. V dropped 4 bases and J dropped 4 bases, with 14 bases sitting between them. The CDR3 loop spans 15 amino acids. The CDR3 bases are TGTGCCAGCAGTTGGACGCCCTCGGGGTACAATGAGCAGTTCTTC. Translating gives CASSWTPSGYNEQFF.

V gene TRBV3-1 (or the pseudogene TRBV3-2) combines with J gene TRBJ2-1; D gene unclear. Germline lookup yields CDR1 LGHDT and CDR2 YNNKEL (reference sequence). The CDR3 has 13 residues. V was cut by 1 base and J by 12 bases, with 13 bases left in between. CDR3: CASSQAAGFGQFF. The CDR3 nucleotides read TGTGCCAGCAGCCAAGCAGCAGGTTTTGGGCAGTTCTTC.

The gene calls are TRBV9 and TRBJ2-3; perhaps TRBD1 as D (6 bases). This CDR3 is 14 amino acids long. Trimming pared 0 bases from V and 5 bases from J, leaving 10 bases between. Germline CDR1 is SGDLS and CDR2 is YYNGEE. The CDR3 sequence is CASSVDQGIDTQYF. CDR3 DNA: TGTGCCAGCAGCGTAGACCAGGGGATAGATACGCAGTATTTT.

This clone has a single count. The CDR3: CASSPQSGGDQPQHF. The CDR3 nucleotides read TGTGCCAGCAGCCCACAGTCGGGTGGGGATCAGCCCCAGCATTTT. This rearrangement joins TRBV7-2 to TRBJ1-5; no clear D gene. Germline V gene data show CDR1 as SGHTA and CDR2 as FQGNSA. The CDR3 loop spans 15 amino acids. V gave up 5 bases and J gave up 5 bases, with 16 bases separating them. The variable domain in full, with the rest retrieved from reference TRBV7-2 and TRBJ1-5, is GAGVSQSPSNKVTEKGKDVELRCDPISGHTALYWYRQSLGQGLEFLIYFQGNSAPDKSGLPSDRFSAERTGGSVSTLTIQRTQQEDSAVYLCASSPQSGGDQPQHFGDGTRLSIL.

The CDR3 here is CASSDRGPGGEQFF. CDR3 DNA: TGTGCCAGCAGTGATCGAGGTCCGGGGGGTGAGCAGTTCTTC. The gene calls are TRBV25-1 and TRBJ2-1; 7 bases match TRBD2. Germline CDR1 is MGHDK and CDR2 is SYGVNS. Trimming cost V 3 bases and J 9 bases; bases outside gene matches: 8. The CDR3 sequence is 14 residues long.

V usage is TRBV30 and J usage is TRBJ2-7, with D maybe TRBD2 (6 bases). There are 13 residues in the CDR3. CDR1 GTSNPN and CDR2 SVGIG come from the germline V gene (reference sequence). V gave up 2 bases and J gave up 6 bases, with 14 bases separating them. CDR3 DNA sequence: TGTGCCTGGAGTCTGGGGAGGAGCGGCGAGCAGTACTTC. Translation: CAWSLGRSGEQYF.

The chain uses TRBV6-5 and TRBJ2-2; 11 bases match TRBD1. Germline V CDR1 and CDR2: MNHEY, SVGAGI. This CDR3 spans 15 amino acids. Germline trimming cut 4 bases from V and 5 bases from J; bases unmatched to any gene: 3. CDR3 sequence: CASSWDRGGTGELFF. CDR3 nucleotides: TGTGCCAGCAGTTGGGACAGGGGGGGTACCGGGGAGCTGTTTTTT.

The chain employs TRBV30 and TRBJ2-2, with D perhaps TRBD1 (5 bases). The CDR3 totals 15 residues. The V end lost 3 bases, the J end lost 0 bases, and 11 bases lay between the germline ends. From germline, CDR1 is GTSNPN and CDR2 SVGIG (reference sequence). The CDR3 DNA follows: TGTGCCTGGAGCAAGGGGATGGCGAACACCGGGGAGCTGTTTTTT. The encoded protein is CAWSKGMANTGELFF.

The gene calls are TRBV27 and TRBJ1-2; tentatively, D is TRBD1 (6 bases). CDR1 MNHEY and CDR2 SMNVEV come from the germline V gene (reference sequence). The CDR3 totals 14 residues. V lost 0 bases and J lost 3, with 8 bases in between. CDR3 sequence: CASSLSGTHYGYTF. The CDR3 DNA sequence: TGTGCCAGCAGTTTATCGGGGACACACTATGGCTACACCTTC.

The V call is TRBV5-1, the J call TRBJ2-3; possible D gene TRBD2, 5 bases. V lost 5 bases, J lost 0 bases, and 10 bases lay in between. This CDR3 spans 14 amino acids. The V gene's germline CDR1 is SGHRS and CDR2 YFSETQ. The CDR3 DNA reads TGCGCCAGCAGTGGAGCGGATAGCACAGATACGCAGTATTTT. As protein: CASSGADSTDTQYF.

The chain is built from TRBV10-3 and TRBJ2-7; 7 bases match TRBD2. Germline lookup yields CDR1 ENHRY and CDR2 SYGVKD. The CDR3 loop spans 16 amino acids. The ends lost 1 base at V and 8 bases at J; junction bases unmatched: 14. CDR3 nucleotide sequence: TGTGCCATCAGTGAGTTCGGAAGCGGGGTACTACGAAAGCAGTACTTC. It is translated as CAISEFGSGVLRKQYF.

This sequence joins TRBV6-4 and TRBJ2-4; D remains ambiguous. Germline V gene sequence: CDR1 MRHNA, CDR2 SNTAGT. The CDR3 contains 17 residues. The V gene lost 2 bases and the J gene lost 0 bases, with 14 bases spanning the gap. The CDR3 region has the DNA TGTGCCAGCAGTGACCAGGCAGGCCCCTTAGCCAAAAACATTCAGTACTTC. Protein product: CASSDQAGPLAKNIQYF.